This TCR beta chain originates from a study of cytomegalovirus exposure and HLA in healthy donors. General study points: Association of a missense DCLRE1C variant with TCR beta V- and J-gene trimming was reported in a later analysis.

A note on this clone: The antigen is not known.

With 60 Vbeta and 13 Jbeta primers, the PCR was carried out. The protocol was immunoSEQ multiplex PCR, while the TCRdb copy is restricted to in-frame clones and leaves out a portion. The data show more than 80,000 clones, around three fifths seen once. The CDR3 loop spans 14 amino acids. J was trimmed by 1 base and V by 3 bases; bases with no gene match: 3. CDR1 and CDR2 (germline): SGHTA, FQGNSA. This clonotype was obtained from a woman between 40 and 55 years old in good health and CMV-seropositive. The specimen sequenced was PBMCs. This chain connects TRBV7-2 to TRBJ2-7; 7 bases match TRBD2. DNA of the CDR3: TGTGCCAGCAGCTTCCAGGGAGGGTCCTACGAGCAGTACTTC. It yields the protein CASSFQGGSYEQYF.